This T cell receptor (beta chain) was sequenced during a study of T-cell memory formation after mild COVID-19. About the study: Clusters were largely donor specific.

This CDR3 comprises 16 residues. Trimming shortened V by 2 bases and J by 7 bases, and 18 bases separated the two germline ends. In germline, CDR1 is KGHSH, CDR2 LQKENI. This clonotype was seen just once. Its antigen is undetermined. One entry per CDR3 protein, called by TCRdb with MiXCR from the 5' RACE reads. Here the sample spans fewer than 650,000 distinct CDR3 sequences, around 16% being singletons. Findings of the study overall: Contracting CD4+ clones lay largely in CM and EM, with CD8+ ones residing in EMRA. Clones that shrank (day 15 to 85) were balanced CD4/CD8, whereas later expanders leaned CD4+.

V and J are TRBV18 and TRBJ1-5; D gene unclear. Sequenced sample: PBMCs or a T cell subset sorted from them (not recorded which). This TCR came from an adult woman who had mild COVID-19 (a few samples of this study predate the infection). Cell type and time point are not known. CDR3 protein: CASSPTAPKVGQPQHF. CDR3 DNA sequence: TGTGCCAGCTCACCAACCGCGCCGAAAGTGGGACAGCCCCAGCATTTT. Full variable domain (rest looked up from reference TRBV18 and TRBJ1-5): NAGVMQNPRHLVRRRGQEARLRCSPMKGHSHVYWYRQLPEEGLKFMVYLQKENIIDESGMPKERFSAEFPKEGPSILRIQQVVRGDSAAYFCASSPTAPKVGQPQHFGDGTRLSIL.